This T cell receptor beta chain derives from a study of response to subunit inactivated influenza vaccine. In TCRdb, the RT-PCR reads were re-called with MiXCR into one record per CDR3 protein. The sample has around 520,000 distinct CDR3 sequences, about 25% seen once. This clonotype was detected a few times. Its antigen is still unknown. Notes on the study in general: The authors suggested that every seasonal influenza vaccination recruits few new T cells.

This CDR3 comprises 13 residues. Unmatched junction bases numbered 5, after V lost 4 bases and J lost 7 bases. Germline lookup yields CDR1 SGHRS and CDR2 YFSETQ. The chain is built from TRBV5-1 and TRBJ1-2; 9 positions agree with TRBD1. The material sequenced was CD4+ T cells sorted from PBMCs, taken around 5 days after vaccination. The TCR sequence derives from a man aged 45-65 years who received an inactivated influenza vaccine. The DNA for the CDR3 is TGCGCCAGCAGCCCGGGACAGGGACGTGGCTACACCTTC. It is translated as CASSPGQGRGYTF. Filled out from reference TRBV5-1 and TRBJ1-2, the complete variable domain reads KAGVTQTPRYLIKTRGQQVTLSCSPISGHRSVSWYQQTPGQGLQFLFEYFSETQRNKGNFPGRFSGRQFSNSRSEMNVSTLELGDSALYLCASSPGQGRGYTFGSGTRLTVV.